The 20 T cell receptor beta chains below come from one sample, sequenced in a study of CD8+CD57+ T cells in acquired aplastic anemia. The authors sequenced patients whose flow cytometry had shown CD8+CD57+ cell expansion. Genomic DNA constituted the template upon which TCR beta VDJ and CDR3 profiling was performed. TCRdb fed the reads into MiXCR, producing one record per CDR3 protein. The sample has around 500,000 distinct CDR3 sequences, 25% to 40% seen once; the top ten hold around 0.82%. The sequencing input was sorted CD4+, CD8+, or CD8+CD57+ T cells (not recorded which) from PBMCs. Receptor source: a human donor with aplastic anemia.

The chain combines TRBV2 with TRBJ1-1, with 7 bases matching TRBD1. V lost 7 bases and J lost 3; bases outside the gene matches: 5. Germline V gene data show CDR1 as SNHLY and CDR2 as FYNNEI. This CDR3 is 13 amino acids long. CDR3 in amino acids: CASTAGTDTEAFF. The CDR3 coding sequence is TGTGCCAGCACCGCCGGGACAGACACTGAAGCTTTCTTT.

This clonotype has ten or more counts. The chain has TRBV19 and TRBJ1-1; no clear D gene. The length of the CDR3 is 11 residues. Trimming took off 8 bases at V and 5 bases at J, with 9 bases between the two ends. The germline V gene has CDR1 LNHDA and CDR2 SQIVND (reference sequence). The CDR3 DNA reads TGTGCCAGTTGTGGGAAGACTGAAGCTTTCTTT. Translated: CASCGKTEAFF.

This clonotype was detected ten times or more. The gene calls are TRBV19 and TRBJ1-6; tentative D call: TRBD1 (6 bases). V shed 3 bases and J shed 8 bases, with 14 bases lying between them. CDR3 size: 15 residues. CDR1 and CDR2 from the germline V gene are LNHDA and SQIVND (reference sequence). The CDR3 is CASSIGQLRYSPLHF. CDR3 in DNA: TGTGCCAGTAGTATCGGACAGTTAAGGTATTCACCCCTCCACTTT.

V is TRBV12-3 or TRBV12-4 and J is TRBJ2-7; 7 bases map to TRBD2. CDR3 length: 14 amino acids. Trimming cost V 5 bases and J 3 bases; bases outside gene matches: 7. The CDR3 DNA follows: TGTGCCAGCAGTCCGACGGGGGGAGTCTACGAGCAGTACTTC. As protein: CASSPTGGVYEQYF.

The sample holds a few counts of this clonotype. The chain employs TRBV28 and TRBJ1-2, with D perhaps TRBD1 (5 bases). CDR1 and CDR2 from the germline V gene are MDHEN and SYDVKM. V shed 4 bases and J shed 5 bases, with 11 bases lying between them. CDR3 length: 13 residues. The DNA for the CDR3 is TGTGCCAGCAGTTCGGGACTTACTTATGGCTACACCTTC. It yields the protein CASSSGLTYGYTF.

This clonotype was seen a handful of times. The rearrangement joins TRBV6-5 to TRBJ1-2, with D uncertain. Germline CDR1 reads MNHEY; CDR2 reads SVGAGI. V dropped 3 bases and J dropped 4 bases, with 9 bases sitting between them. There are 13 residues in the CDR3. In nucleotides, the CDR3 is TGTGCCAGCAGTTATCCCCAGATCTATGGCTACACCTTC. Translating it yields CASSYPQIYGYTF.

This clonotype was seen many times. This chain connects TRBV19 to TRBJ1-2; D is ambiguous. This CDR3 spans 15 amino acids. V lost 1 base to trimming and J lost 0 bases, with 9 bases between them. Germline assignment: CDR1 LNHDA and CDR2 SQIVND (reference sequence). In DNA, the CDR3 is TGTGCCAGTAGTATAGCTTCGGGAGCTAACTATGGCTACACCTTC. The encoded protein is CASSIASGANYGYTF.

This clonotype has a count of ten or more. This chain connects TRBV24-1 to TRBJ2-7; D not resolved. Trimming removed 0 bases at V and 3 bases at J, with 11 bases between. This CDR3 is 15 amino acids long. Germline assignment: CDR1 KGHDR and CDR2 SFDVKD. This CDR3 is CATSDLSRDFYEQYF. DNA for the CDR3: TGTGCCACCAGTGATTTGTCCCGCGACTTCTACGAGCAGTACTTC.

The chain uses TRBV30 and TRBJ1-4, with D hard to call. The CDR3 totals 10 residues. V shed 8 bases and J shed 6 bases, with 7 bases lying between them. Germline values: CDR1 GTSNPN, CDR2 SVGIG (reference sequence). DNA for the CDR3: TGTGCCGGGTCGGATGAAAAACTGTTTTTT. This codes for CAGSDEKLFF.

This clonotype has more than one count but fewer than ten. This chain connects TRBV7-2 to TRBJ1-2; the match to TRBD1 covers 10 bases. Losses at the gene ends were 3 bases for V and 5 bases for J; bases not matched to a gene: 6. The CDR3 totals 15 residues. CDR1 is SGHTA and CDR2 is FQGNSA in the germline V gene. Here the CDR3 reads CASSFRDRGRYGYTF. For the CDR3, the DNA is TGTGCCAGCAGCTTCCGGGACAGGGGAAGGTATGGCTACACCTTC.

The chain employs TRBV29-1 and TRBJ2-3; possibly TRBD1 for D (6 bases). CDR3 size: 15 residues. The V end lost 3 bases, the J end lost 3 bases, and 16 bases lay between the germline ends. Germline CDR1 reads SQVTM; CDR2 reads ANQGSEA. CDR3 in amino acids: CSVDSPPGATDTQYF. CDR3 sequence (DNA): TGCAGCGTTGACTCTCCCCCAGGGGCGACAGATACGCAGTATTTT.

This clonotype was found a few times. The chain couples TRBV10-2 to TRBJ2-7; weak D call: TRBD1 (5 bases). The V gene lost 3 bases and the J gene lost 9 bases, with 18 bases spanning the gap. The CDR3 is 14 residues long. Germline V gene data show CDR1 as WSHSY and CDR2 as SAAADI. The CDR3 nucleotides read TGCGCCAGCAGTGAACAGACAGCTTACTCATCGCAGTACTTC. Its translation is CASSEQTAYSSQYF.

The chain carries TRBV20-1 and TRBJ1-1; D may be TRBD1 (5 bases). CDR1 is DFQATT and CDR2 is SNEGSKA in the germline V gene (reference sequence). This CDR3 is 14 amino acids long. With 2 bases removed from V and 4 bases from J, the gap between germline ends came to 14 bases. CDR3 loop: CSARRGGMSTEAFF. Written as DNA, the CDR3 is TGCAGTGCTAGACGGGGGGGTATGAGCACTGAAGCTTTCTTT.

CDR3 region: CASSEKGTIYGYTF. CDR3 nucleotides: TGTGCCAGCAGTGAAAAAGGGACTATTTATGGCTACACCTTC. This chain connects TRBV25-1 to TRBJ1-2; D is possibly TRBD1 (5 bases). Germline assignment: CDR1 MGHDK and CDR2 SYGVNS. The CDR3 loop spans 14 amino acids. V was trimmed by 2 bases and J by 5 bases, leaving 12 bases between them.

This clonotype appeared a few times. The rearrangement joins TRBV6-1 to TRBJ2-2; D is uncertain. The V end lost 10 bases, the J end lost 0 bases, and 6 bases lay between the germline ends. This CDR3 has 12 amino acids. Germline CDR1 is MNHNS and CDR2 is SASEGT. The CDR3 region has the DNA TGTGCCACTGTGGCGAACACCGGGGAGCTGTTTTTT. This encodes CATVANTGELFF.

In its sample, this clonotype was seen many times. The V gene is TRBV20-1, the J gene TRBJ1-2; a possible D gene is TRBD1 (5 bases). The ends were cut back, 0 bases at V and 2 bases at J, with 7 bases in the middle. Germline V CDR1 and CDR2: DFQATT, SNEGSKA (reference sequence). The CDR3 is made up of 13 amino acids. For the CDR3, the DNA is TGCAGTGCTAGAGATGAGGGGAACTATGGCTACACCTTC. It yields the protein CSARDEGNYGYTF.

There are a few counts of this clonotype. The genes are TRBV24-1 and TRBJ2-3; 12 nucleotides line up with TRBD2. This CDR3 is 16 amino acids long. Germline loops: CDR1 KGHDR, CDR2 SFDVKD. V was pared by 11 bases and J by 4 bases, with 12 bases of the junction left unmatched. CDR3 sequence reads: CASSELAGGVPDTQYF. The CDR3 DNA follows: TGTGCCAGCAGCGAACTAGCGGGGGGCGTGCCAGATACGCAGTATTTT.

About this clonotype: A much larger clone differs by one base, so this may be a read error. This sequence joins TRBV10-3 and TRBJ1-2; tentative D call: TRBD1 (5 bases). The CDR3 length is 13 residues. V lost 11 bases to trimming and J lost 2 bases, with 15 bases between them. CDR1 is ENHRY and CDR2 is SYGVKD in the germline V gene. The CDR3 sequence: CAALRGANYGYTF. The CDR3 DNA is TGTGCCGCCCTGAGAGGGGCCAACTATGGCTACACCTTC.

The V and J genes are TRBV12-3 or TRBV12-4 and TRBJ1-2; D uncertain. Trimming cost V 3 bases and J 7 bases, with 15 bases left between them. This CDR3 is built from 14 residues. CDR3: CASSFVGGIGGYTF. DNA of the CDR3: TGTGCCAGCAGTTTTGTTGGAGGGATCGGTGGCTACACCTTC.

This clonotype occurred a few times. The chain links TRBV6-5 to TRBJ2-7; D is unclear. CDR1 MNHEY and CDR2 SVGAGI come from the germline V gene. The CDR3 has 14 amino acids. Trimming removed 2 bases at V and 5 bases at J, with 13 bases between. CDR3 sequence (DNA): TGTGCCAGCAGTTACGAATTAGAGGCGGACGAGCAGTACTTC. This gives the protein CASSYELEADEQYF.